The next 2 T cell receptor beta chains were all read from a single sample in a study of CD8 T cells in Susac syndrome. Random hexamers primed reverse transcription of about 0.45 to 1 ug RNA. Each CDR3 protein gets one entry after TCRdb re-called the immunoSEQ multiplex PCR reads with MiXCR. The sample consists of roughly 220,000 distinct CDR3 sequences, approximately 94% of them appearing once. Source material: CD4+ T cells from PBMCs. These receptors came from a human donor with Susac syndrome.

V and J are TRBV2 and TRBJ1-6, with 9 bases identical to TRBD1. Germline V lookup: CDR1 SNHLY, CDR2 FYNNEI. Losses at the gene ends were 8 bases for V and 7 bases for J; bases not matched to a gene: 3. This CDR3 has 13 residues. CDR3 bases: TGTGCCAGCGGGGACAGGGCGAATTCACCCCTCCACTTT. It encodes CASGDRANSPLHF.

This CDR3 reads CSARGVPDTEAFF. In DNA form, the CDR3 reads TGCAGTGCTAGAGGGGTACCGGACACTGAAGCTTTCTTT. The rearrangement joins TRBV20-1 to TRBJ1-1, with no clear D. The CDR3 covers 13 residues. CDR1 is DFQATT, CDR2 SNEGSKA, per germline (reference sequence). V was clipped by 1 base and J by 3 bases, with 9 bases between them.